This T cell receptor beta chain was identified during a study of cytomegalovirus exposure and HLA in healthy donors. Study-level results: On later analysis, the bulk of CMV-associated TCR beta chains appeared to be HLA-restricted.

PCR employed 60 Vbeta and 13 Jbeta primers. As handled by the study authors: Approximately 86 million unique TCR beta chains, 9 million to 11 million shared, were counted in a later analysis. Produced via immunoSEQ multiplex PCR; TCRdb's table is partial and in-frame only. V, J and clone size reflect that table, while D and trimming were determined from the DNA. The sample has 150,000 to 200,000 clones, 75% to 80% seen once. CDR1 MDHEN and CDR2 SYDVKM come from the germline V gene. The V end was cut by 5 bases, the J end by 14 bases, with 15 bases between. The CDR3 totals 11 residues. Regarding this clone: The antigen is undetermined.

The rearrangement links TRBV28 to TRBJ1-2, with D tentatively TRBD1 (5 bases). Sequences were obtained from PBMCs. This TCR was recovered from a woman in her thirties in good health and CMV-seropositive. CDR3 coding DNA: TGTGCCAGCAGTGGGCGTCGGGGGGTTACCTTC. This translates into CASSGRRGVTF.